This T cell receptor (beta chain) emerged from a study of OX40 agonist ivuxolimab in advanced cancers. Study in general: Dose-escalation subjects each had hepatocellular carcinoma, melanoma, renal cell or head and neck cancer. Study observations and caveats: Blood T cells, both CD4+ and CD8+, expanded clonally by week 6 at 0.1 to 3.0 mg/kg.

To note about this clone: Its antigen is not identified.

The protocol was immunoSEQ multiplex PCR, while the TCRdb copy is restricted to in-frame clones and leaves out a portion. The table lists tens of thousands of clones, 75% to 85% of them singletons, with around 2.4% in the top ten. Trimming cost V 3 bases and J 1 base; bases outside gene matches: 3. This CDR3 region has 15 residues. Germline CDR1 and CDR2: LNHNV and YYDKDF (reference sequence). The chain couples TRBV15 to TRBJ1-1, with 9 bases identical to TRBD1. The clonotype comes from an adult with an advanced solid tumor such as melanoma, head and neck, liver or kidney cancer. The specimen was CD4+ or CD8+ T cells sorted from blood, collected in a trial of the OX40 agonist ivuxolimab. The CDR3: CATSRGTGRNTEAFF. DNA for the CDR3: TGTGCCACCAGCAGGGGGACAGGGAGGAACACTGAAGCTTTCTTT. Combining the CDR3 with reference TRBV15 and TRBJ1-1 gives the whole variable domain DAMVIQNPRYQVTQFGKPVTLSCSQTLNHNVMYWYQQKSSQAPKLLFHYYDKDFNNEADTPDNFQSRRPNTSFCFLDIRSPGLGDTAMYLCATSRGTGRNTEAFFGQGTRLTVV.